These T cell receptor beta chains were read from a single sample in a study of post-analysis software for immune sequencing data. One entry per CDR3 protein results from TCRdb running MiXCR on the PCR reads. The data contain approximately 730,000 distinct CDR3 sequences, about 27% of them seen just once; the ten biggest clones take up roughly 0.53%. Sequencing was carried out using blood. These receptors came from a girl aged 10 to 17 with multiple sclerosis. Both conserved end residues are part of each CDR3.

>TRBV7-9|TRBJ2-1
CASAQGRDNEQFF
>TRBV20-1|TRBJ2-5
CSAHRFGRGTQETQYF
>TRBV5-6|TRBJ2-1
CASSTRHQLDEQFF
>TRBV7-2|TRBJ2-1
CASSLTGTLGREQFF
>TRBV13|TRBJ2-1
CASSAPGLAGNEQFF
>TRBV5-8|TRBJ2-2
CASSDGTEKTGELFF
>TRBV20-1|TRBJ2-4
CSARAQGSYKNIQYF
>TRBV29-1|TRBJ2-6
CSVGGVSGANVLTF
>TRBV27|TRBJ2-7
CASSPLAGERHEQYF
>TRBV28|TRBJ2-5
CASKEGTGQETQYF
>TRBV5-1|TRBJ2-3
CASSHRSGGADTQYF
>TRBV7-2|TRBJ2-3
CASSLEAGGGWDTQYF
>TRBV7-2|TRBJ1-1
CASSPRQGRAEAFF
>TRBV4-2|TRBJ2-3
CASSQDLPLPKGRPYTDTQYF
>TRBV6-5|TRBJ1-6
CASSYGGTGGIPLHF
>TRBV6-2/TRBV6-3|TRBJ2-2
CASRHPARPPGELFF
>TRBV20-1|TRBJ2-7
CSARIGTFNEQYF
>TRBV7-2|TRBJ2-5
CASSLAGSGTGQETQYF
>TRBV11-2|TRBJ2-5
CASSPGTVNQETQYF
>TRBV11-2|TRBJ2-7
CASSFEAGVSHEQYF
>TRBV7-9|TRBJ2-1
CASSSRGGATSYNEQFF
>TRBV5-1|TRBJ2-7
CASSPNYHSLAGGPEQYF
>TRBV4-3|TRBJ2-7
CASSQDRSGVSYEQYF
>TRBV24-1|TRBJ2-1
CATSDEVRKDEQFF
>TRBV6-5|TRBJ2-1
CASSSGESRYNEQFF
>TRBV13|TRBJ2-7
CASSLVLGDEQYF
>TRBV7-8|TRBJ2-1
CASSQRVPYNEQFF
>TRBV3-1|TRBJ1-5
CASSQGQENQPQHF
>TRBV7-2|TRBJ1-6
CASSWTGSGINSPLHF
>TRBV28|TRBJ2-5
CASGWGRQETQYF
>TRBV5-5|TRBJ2-2
CASSLESGLNTGELFF
>TRBV6-1|TRBJ2-7
CASSEVGTESYEQYF
>TRBV7-8|TRBJ1-5
CASSLARLGKIGQPQHF
>TRBV20-1|TRBJ1-1
CSARRRERNTEAFF
>TRBV14|TRBJ2-1
CASSRIEGARDGQFF
>TRBV6-5|TRBJ2-5
CASSYTHRQLKKYF
>TRBV20-1|TRBJ2-1
CSAGRLAGGEEQFF
>TRBV7-2|TRBJ2-6
CASSERTSGSAGANVLTF
>TRBV3-1|TRBJ2-1
CASSQQGWGRNEQFF
>TRBV28|TRBJ2-7
CASSAPRGGVGEQYF
>TRBV29-1|TRBJ2-7
CSVELAERYNEQYF
>TRBV29-1|TRBJ2-6
CSALRTLDSGANVLTF
>TRBV20-1|TRBJ2-5
CSAKTGAPQYF
>TRBV6-6|TRBJ2-7
CASSRQGRDEQYF